This TCR beta chain was recovered during a study of PD-1 blockade in mismatch repair-deficient tumors. In germline, CDR1 is MGHDK, CDR2 SYGVNS. The V gene lost 8 bases and the J gene lost 9 bases, with 11 bases spanning the gap. The CDR3 has 11 residues. General observations from the study: Tumor-resident clones, often undetectable pretreatment in blood, expanded then contracted after pembrolizumab.

With respect to this clone: Its target is unknown.

Produced via immunoSEQ multiplex PCR; TCRdb's table is partial and in-frame only. The sample consists of more than 95,000 clones, about 86% of them appearing once. This rearrangement joins TRBV25-1 to TRBJ2-1; the D gene is possibly TRBD2 (6 bases). The clonotype originates from an adult with mismatch repair-deficient cancer. This material consisted of peripheral blood, taken 44 weeks after starting pembrolizumab. In nucleotides, the CDR3 is TGTGCCAGCCGACTAGACAGTGAGCAGTTCTTC. Its protein is CASRLDSEQFF.